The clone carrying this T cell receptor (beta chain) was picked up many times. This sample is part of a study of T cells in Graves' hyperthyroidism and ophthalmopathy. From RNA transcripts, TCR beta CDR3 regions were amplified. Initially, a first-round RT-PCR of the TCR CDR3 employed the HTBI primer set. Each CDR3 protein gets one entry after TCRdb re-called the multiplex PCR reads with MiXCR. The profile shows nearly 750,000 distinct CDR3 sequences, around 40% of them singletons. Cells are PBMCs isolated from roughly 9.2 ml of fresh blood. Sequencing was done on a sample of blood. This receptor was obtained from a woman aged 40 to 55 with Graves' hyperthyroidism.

The CDR3 region is CASSLGSRGYLLDEYF. For the CDR3, the DNA is TGTGCCAGCAGCTTGGGCTCCAGGGGTTACCTTCTGGACGAGTACTTC. J is TRBJ2-7 and V is TRBV5-8; D is possibly TRBD1 (6 bases). CDR1 is SGHTS and CDR2 is YDEGEE in the germline V gene. Deletions cut 0 bases from V and 11 bases from J, with 24 bases between. CDR3 length equals 16 residues.